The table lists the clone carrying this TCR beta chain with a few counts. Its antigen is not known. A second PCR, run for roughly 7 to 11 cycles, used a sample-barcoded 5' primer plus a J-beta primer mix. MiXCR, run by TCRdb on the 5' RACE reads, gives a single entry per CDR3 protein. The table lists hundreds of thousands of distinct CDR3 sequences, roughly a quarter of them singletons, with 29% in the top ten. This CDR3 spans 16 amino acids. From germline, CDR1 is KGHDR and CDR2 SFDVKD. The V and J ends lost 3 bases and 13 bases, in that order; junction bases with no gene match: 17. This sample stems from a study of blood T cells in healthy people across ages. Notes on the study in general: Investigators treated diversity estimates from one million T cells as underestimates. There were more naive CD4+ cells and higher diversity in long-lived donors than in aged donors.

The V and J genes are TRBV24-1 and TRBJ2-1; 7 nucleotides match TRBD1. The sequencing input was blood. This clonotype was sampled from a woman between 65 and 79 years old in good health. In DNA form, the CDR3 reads TGTGCCACCAGTGATCCGAGGACAGGTCCGTTAAGCAGCCAGTTCTTC. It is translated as CATSDPRTGPLSSQFF.